This record looks at one T cell receptor beta chain sequence and its context. In the source study's methods: How many nucleated cells were present was estimated from reference gene primer amplification. Produced via immunoSEQ multiplex PCR; TCRdb's table is partial and in-frame only. For V, J and clone size, that table is used; D and trimming come from the DNA. The data hold 85,000 to 90,000 clones, with roughly nine tenths observed a single time. This sample is drawn from a study of blood T cell repertoires in COVID-19. In germline, CDR1 is MNHEY, CDR2 SVGEGT. V was cut by 0 bases and J by 7 bases, with 19 bases left in between. CDR3 length: 16 residues.

The chain combines TRBV6-2 or TRBV6-3 with TRBJ2-7; D may be TRBD2 (5 bases). The TCR comes from an elderly woman with active COVID-19. Material: peripheral blood. CDR3 DNA sequence: TGTGCCAGCAGTTACTCTACCCGGGCGGCTACGGGAGAGCAGTACTTC. Protein sequence: CASSYSTRAATGEQYF.